The 16 T cell receptor beta chains below come from one sample, sequenced in a study of response to subunit inactivated influenza vaccine. TCRdb processed the RT-PCR reads anew with MiXCR; each CDR3 protein has one entry. The table includes about half a million distinct CDR3 sequences, approximately 7.6% detected once. The sequencing used PBMCs from blood, collected around 2 years after vaccination. These TCRs come from a man between 50 and 75 years old who received an inactivated influenza vaccine.

The rearrangement uses TRBV2 and TRBJ2-5, with no clear D. The CDR3 consists of 13 residues. V dropped 3 bases and J dropped 4 bases, with 9 bases sitting between them. Germline CDR1 SNHLY, CDR2 FYNNEI. The CDR3 loop reads CASSEMSGETQYF. The CDR3 DNA follows: TGTGCCAGCAGTGAGATGTCAGGAGAGACCCAGTACTTC.

This clonotype has just a few counts. The genes are TRBV4-2 and TRBJ1-4; tentatively, D is TRBD1 (6 bases). Trimming took 1 base from V and 1 from J, leaving 10 bases between them. Looked up from germline, CDR1 is LGHNA and CDR2 is YNFKEQ. The CDR3 has 16 amino acids. CDR3 DNA sequence: TGTGCCAGCAGCCAAGTGCAGGGGAAAACTAATGAAAAACTGTTTTTT. This sequence encodes CASSQVQGKTNEKLFF.

The rearrangement links TRBV15 to TRBJ2-1, with TRBD1 identical over 9 bases. Trimming cost V 8 bases and J 4 bases; bases outside gene matches: 12. CDR1 and CDR2 from the germline V gene are LNHNV and YYDKDF (reference sequence). The CDR3 runs to 16 residues. CDR3 region: CATSSQGDREYNEQFF. As DNA, the CDR3 is TGTGCCACCTCTTCTCAGGGGGACAGGGAATACAATGAGCAGTTCTTC.

At least ten counts were recorded for this clonotype. The chain couples TRBV4-3 to TRBJ2-3; 13 bases line up with TRBD2. The CDR3 contains 19 residues. Losses at the gene ends were 0 bases for V and 2 bases for J; bases not matched to a gene: 8. Germline loops: CDR1 LGHNA, CDR2 YSLEER. Here the CDR3 DNA reads TGCGCCAGCAGCCAAGATGGAGCACTAGCGGGGGGGTTCACAGATACGCAGTATTTT. It is translated as CASSQDGALAGGFTDTQYF.

The chain links TRBV4-1 to TRBJ2-3; 13 positions agree with TRBD2. Trimming removed 2 bases from V and 5 bases from J; junction bases left unmatched: 4. The germline V gene encodes CDR1 MGHRA and CDR2 YSYEKL. CDR3 length equals 16 residues. CDR3 amino acids: CASSQTSGGAEDTQYF. The CDR3 nucleotides are TGCGCCAGCAGCCAAACTAGCGGGGGGGCCGAAGATACGCAGTATTTT.

This clonotype was seen more than once but under ten times. This sequence joins TRBV7-2 and TRBJ2-3, with a possible D match to TRBD2 (5 bases). From germline, CDR1 is SGHTA and CDR2 FQGNSA. The CDR3 consists of 12 residues. The V end was cut by 3 bases, the J end by 10 bases, with 11 bases between. The CDR3 coding sequence is TGTGCCAGCAGCTTCGACTACGTATCGCAGTATTTT. Protein sequence: CASSFDYVSQYF.

A few counts support this clonotype. The genes are TRBV27 and TRBJ2-1, with 10 bases identical to TRBD2. From germline, CDR1 is MNHEY and CDR2 SMNVEV (reference sequence). Trimming took 9 bases from V and 2 from J; bases not matched to a gene: 10. The length of the CDR3 is 16 residues. In DNA, the CDR3 is TGTGCCAGTCAAAGATTAGCGGGAGGCCCCTACAATGAGCAGTTCTTC. It specifies CASQRLAGGPYNEQFF.

The rearrangement uses TRBV14 and TRBJ1-2; possibly TRBD1 for D (6 bases). Trimming took 4 bases from V and 1 from J, leaving 10 bases between them. In germline, CDR1 is SGHDN, CDR2 FVKESK. The CDR3 extends over 14 amino acids. The CDR3 reads CASSRDTDNYGYTF. CDR3 sequence (DNA): TGTGCCAGCAGCCGGGACACGGATAACTATGGCTACACCTTC.

Only a few counts were recorded for this clonotype. The chain has TRBV6-5 and TRBJ1-6; 7 bases are a match to TRBD1. The germline V gene encodes CDR1 MNHEY and CDR2 SVGAGI. The CDR3 length is 17 residues. J was trimmed by 10 bases and V by 2 bases; bases with no gene match: 14. CDR3 in DNA: TGTGCCAGCAGTTACGATCCTCTAAAGGGGGCAGTGTCACCCCTCCACTTT. This codes for CASSYDPLKGAVSPLHF.

The sample holds a few counts of this clonotype. The rearrangement joins TRBV24-1 to TRBJ2-1, with no clear D. The CDR3 is 11 amino acids. Germline V CDR1 and CDR2: KGHDR, SFDVKD. Trimming removed 10 bases from V and 6 bases from J, with 9 bases in between. DNA for the CDR3: TGTGCCACGAAGCGCTTCAATGAGCAGTTCTTC. This encodes CATKRFNEQFF.

This clonotype was observed many times. One junction end disagrees with the germline gene, perhaps due to a read error. The rearrangement links TRBV5-1 to TRBJ2-1, with 13 bases fitting TRBD2. Germline V CDR1 and CDR2: SGHRS, YFSETQ. The length of the CDR3 is 13 residues. CDR3 DNA: TGCGCCAGCAGCCCGAGACTAGCGGGAGGTGCGGTCTTC. As protein: CASSPRLAGGAVF.

Ten or more counts support this clonotype. The chain links TRBV9 to TRBJ2-5, with D possibly being TRBD1 (5 bases). The CDR3 runs to 15 residues. V lost 0 bases and J 5 bases, leaving 14 bases between the germline ends. In germline, CDR1 is SGDLS, CDR2 YYNGEE. The CDR3 bases are TGTGCCAGCAGCGTAGAAGGGGCGTTCGGGGAGACCCAGTACTTC. Amino acid sequence: CASSVEGAFGETQYF.

This clonotype was counted only a few times. The chain joins TRBV11-2 to TRBJ2-3, with unresolved D. The CDR3 extends over 12 amino acids. The ends were cut back, 5 bases at V and 6 bases at J, with 9 bases in the middle. Germline lookup yields CDR1 SGHAT and CDR2 FQNNGV. The CDR3: CASSPPVDTQYF. In nucleotides, the CDR3 is TGTGCCAGCAGCCCCCCGGTGGATACGCAGTATTTT.

The chain uses TRBV10-3 and TRBJ2-1; 15 bases are shared with TRBD2. The CDR3 loop spans 18 amino acids. Per germline, CDR1 ENHRY and CDR2 SYGVKD. Trimming cost V 4 bases and J 6 bases; bases outside gene matches: 10. CDR3 loop: CAISAGGLAGGHSNEQFF. DNA for the CDR3: TGTGCCATCAGTGCCGGGGGACTAGCGGGAGGCCACAGCAATGAGCAGTTCTTC.

As for this clonotype: A read error may explain this, as a much larger clone is one base away. The V gene is TRBV4-3, the J gene TRBJ2-3; D perhaps matches TRBD1 (6 bases). Trimming took off 0 bases at V and 7 bases at J, with 14 bases between the two ends. This CDR3 has 15 amino acids. Germline V CDR1 and CDR2: LGHNA, YSLEER. The CDR3 nucleotides are TGCGCCAGCAGCCAAGATTGGGACAACTCCAATACGCAGTATTTT. This translates into CASSQDWDNSNTQYF.

The rearrangement uses TRBV5-6 and TRBJ1-2; D is possibly TRBD1 (6 bases). V was clipped by 0 bases and J by 4 bases, with 16 bases between them. CDR1 is SGHDT and CDR2 is YYEEEE in the germline V gene. The CDR3 covers 16 residues. The CDR3 DNA reads TGTGCCAGCAGCTTGGCCACGGCAGGGGTTACCTATGGCTACACCTTC. Translated, it gives CASSLATAGVTYGYTF.